A single sample is the source of the 4 T cell receptor beta chains below, sequenced in a study of blood T cell repertoires in COVID-19. The data were produced by immunoSEQ multiplex PCR, yet TCRdb's version contains in-frame clones alone and is incomplete. The data hold roughly 320,000 clones, with around 90% observed a single time. Material for sequencing was peripheral blood. These receptors all stem from a man in his 70s with acute or convalescent COVID-19.

The chain is built from TRBV5-5 and TRBJ1-6; the D gene is possibly TRBD1 (5 bases). The V end was cut by 4 bases, the J end by 7 bases, with 9 bases between. Germline CDR1 and CDR2: SGHKS and YYEKEE (reference sequence). The CDR3 has 13 residues. The chain's CDR3 is CASSLGGNSPLHF. CDR3 DNA sequence: TGTGCCAGCAGCCTCGGGGGAAATTCACCCCTCCACTTT.

This rearrangement joins TRBV4-3 to TRBJ2-7, with TRBD2 matching 7 bases. Germline V gives CDR1 LGHNA, CDR2 YSLEER. V trimming: 0 bases; J trimming: 9 bases; junction bases outside the gene matches: 2. The length of the CDR3 is 12 residues. This chain's CDR3 is CASSQDPGGQYF. The CDR3 DNA reads TGCGCCAGCAGCCAAGATCCGGGGGGGCAGTACTTC.

The chain couples TRBV6-2 or TRBV6-3 to TRBJ1-5; TRBD1 agrees at 8 bases. CDR3 size: 16 residues. The germline CDR1 and CDR2 sequences are MNHEY and SVGEGT. The V gene end was trimmed by 0 bases and the J gene end by 4 bases; junction bases not matched to a gene: 5. The CDR3 is CASSYSSRGRNQPQHF. CDR3 bases: TGTGCCAGCAGTTACTCGAGCAGGGGGCGTAATCAGCCCCAGCATTTT.

This clone was observed a handful of times. The chain couples TRBV7-2 to TRBJ1-5; a possible D gene is TRBD1 (5 bases). Deletions cut 2 bases from V and 5 bases from J, with 13 bases between. The germline V gene encodes CDR1 SGHTA and CDR2 FQGNSA. CDR3 length: 15 amino acids. This chain's CDR3 is CASSLNRWGDQPQHF. CDR3 in DNA: TGTGCCAGCAGCTTAAATCGTTGGGGGGATCAGCCCCAGCATTTT.